This TCR beta chain was documented in a study of cytomegalovirus exposure and HLA in healthy donors. This CDR3 has 16 residues. J was trimmed by 3 bases and V by 1 base; bases with no gene match: 8. Germline assignment: CDR1 MGHRA and CDR2 YSYEKL. The method was immunoSEQ multiplex PCR; TCRdb's version includes in-frame clones alone and lacks a portion of them. The sample has 300,000 to 350,000 clones, 88% seen once. This receptor was obtained from a man between 25 and 39 years old in good health and CMV-seronegative. The V gene is TRBV4-1, the J gene TRBJ2-7; 8 positions agree with TRBD2. The sample consisted of PBMCs. Here the CDR3 reads CASSQGLTGGIYEQYF. The CDR3 DNA reads as TGCGCCAGCAGCCAAGGTTTGACGGGGGGGATCTACGAGCAGTACTTC.